A selection of T cell receptor beta chains follows, all from one sample in a study of blood T cell repertoires in COVID-19. The table came from immunoSEQ multiplex PCR; TCRdb's copy has only in-frame clones and leaves some out. The sample records a few hundred thousand clones, around 83% being singletons. Sequencing was carried out using peripheral blood. The receptors come from a woman aged 50 to 60 with acute or convalescent COVID-19. Each CDR3 is given with its conserved first and last residue. The D gene is left open where the match is weak. Clone size is not always given. Where it is, it says once, few, many or a class for expanded clones.

d_call clone_size j_call v_call cdr3_nt cdr3_aa
TRBD1 NA TRBJ1-2 TRBV28 TGTGCCAGCAGTCCCCTGGGACAGGGGCCTCTCTATGGCTACACCTTC CASSPLGQGPLYGYTF
TRBD1 NA TRBJ1-1 TRBV19 TGTGCCAGCTTCCGGGACAGGGTATCTGAAGCTTTCTTT CASFRDRVSEAFF
NA once TRBJ1-4 TRBV7-2 TGTGCCAGCAGCTTGACCCAGGGTTGGGAAAAACTGTTTTTT CASSLTQGWEKLFF
TRBD1 NA TRBJ1-2 TRBV18 TGTGCCAGCTCACCACCGGGACAGGGGTGGGGCTACACCTTC CASSPPGQGWGYTF
NA NA TRBJ2-5 TRBV5-1 TGCGCCAGCAGCTTGGGGGCCGAGGAGACCCAGTACTTC CASSLGAEETQYF
NA NA TRBJ1-2 TRBV11-2 TGTGCCAGCAGCTTAGGTCAGGATGGCTACACCTTC CASSLGQDGYTF
TRBD1 NA TRBJ1-1 TRBV5-1 TGCGCCAGCAGCCTCCTACAGGGGGCCGAAACTGAAGCTTTCTTT CASSLLQGAETEAFF
NA NA TRBJ2-1 TRBV6-4 TGTGCCAGCAGTGCCACAAGTTCTTACAATGAGCAGTTCTTC CASSATSSYNEQFF
NA few TRBJ2-1 TRBV2 TGTGCCAGCAGTGAAGGCGGGGGACACACAATGTATGAGCAGTTCTTC CASSEGGGHTMYEQFF
TRBD1 NA TRBJ1-1 TRBV29-1 TGCAGCGTCGGGACAGGGGGTATGAACACTGAAGCTTTCTTT CSVGTGGMNTEAFF
NA NA TRBJ1-1 TRBV2 TGTGCCAGCAGGAGACAGGAAACTGAAGCTTTCTTT CASRRQETEAFF
NA NA TRBJ2-1 TRBV9 TGTGCCAGCAGCGTAGATGGAGGTAGCTCCTACAATGAGCAGTTCTTC CASSVDGGSSYNEQFF
NA NA TRBJ2-3 TRBV5-1 TGCGCCAGCAGCTTGACTTCTAGCCCAGATACGCAGTATTTT CASSLTSSPDTQYF
NA NA TRBJ1-5 TRBV5-6 TGTGCCAGCAGCTTAGGAGGGGCGGAGACCGGGCCCCAGCATTTT CASSLGGAETGPQHF
NA NA TRBJ1-2 TRBV30 TGTGCCTGGAGAACAGTTCCAGCTAACTATGGCTACACCTTC CAWRTVPANYGYTF
NA few TRBJ1-5 TRBV19 TGTGCCAGTGAGACCGGGACTCTCAATCAGCCCCAGCATTTT CASETGTLNQPQHF
NA NA TRBJ1-4 TRBV5-1 TGCGCCAGCAGCTTGAATGGTCAATCCGGGGGTAGTGAAAAACTGTTTTTT CASSLNGQSGGSEKLFF
TRBD2 NA TRBJ2-1 TRBV15 TGTGCCACCAGCAGAGGAGGGAGGGCCGATGAGTTCTTC CATSRGGRADEFF
NA NA TRBJ1-5 TRBV6-4 TGTGCCAGCAGTGACCCTCATAGGACAGTGCAGCCCCAGCATTTT CASSDPHRTVQPQHF
NA NA TRBJ1-1 TRBV30 TGTGCCTGGAGTGTACTCGAGACAGAATTTTTCTTT CAWSVLETEFFF
TRBD2 NA TRBJ2-5 TRBV7-2 TGTGCCAGCAGCTTTCCTAGCGGCTCCCAAGAGACCCAGTACTTC CASSFPSGSQETQYF
TRBD1 NA TRBJ1-2 TRBV2 TGTGCCAGCAGCGAGGGGGGACAGACGCGCTACACCTTC CASSEGGQTRYTF
NA NA TRBJ1-1 TRBV27 TGTGCCAGCAGTTTGCGAATCGGGGGGCCTAACACTGAAGCTTTCTTT CASSLRIGGPNTEAFF
TRBD1 NA TRBJ2-3 TRBV6-6 TGTGCCAGCAGTCACCTAACAGGGGTAGGGACAGCGGATACGCAGTATTTT CASSHLTGVGTADTQYF
NA NA TRBJ2-3 TRBV19 TGTGCCAGGAAAAAGCATACGCAGTATTTT CARKKHTQYF
TRBD2 NA TRBJ2-5 TRBV6-5 TGTGCCAGCAGTCGGGGACTAGGGGGGCTGGAGACCCAGTACTTC CASSRGLGGLETQYF
NA once TRBJ1-1 TRBV29-1 TGCAGCGCCGGACTTTCGAACACTGAAGCTTTCTTT CSAGLSNTEAFF
NA NA TRBJ1-2 TRBV5-1 TGCGCCAGCAGCTTGGAGCCCCAGTTCGCGGGACGCCCTCCTGGCTACACCTTC CASSLEPQFAGRPPGYTF
TRBD2 NA TRBJ2-3 TRBV7-3 TGTGCCAGCAGCCCCCTAATACTAGCGGGAGCCCCGGATACGCAGTATTTT CASSPLILAGAPDTQYF
TRBD2 NA TRBJ2-2 TRBV5-1 TGCGCCAGCAGCTTGGCCCCGACTAGCTCTTCCCCCGGGGAGCTGTTTTTT CASSLAPTSSSPGELFF
NA few TRBJ1-2 TRBV6-2/TRBV6-3 TGTGCCAGCAGTTATGTAAGGGGTGGCGGAGGCTACACCTTC CASSYVRGGGGYTF
TRBD1 once TRBJ1-1 TRBV5-1 TGCGCCAGCAGCTCAGGACAGGATGGGACTGAAGCTTTCTTT CASSSGQDGTEAFF
NA few TRBJ1-4 TRBV23-1 TGCGCCAGCAGTCAGCCCGGACGGGGGGGGGAAAAACTGTTTTTT CASSQPGRGGEKLFF
NA NA TRBJ2-5 TRBV5-1 TGCGCCAGCAGCTTGGGGCAGGGGCCCCAAGAGACCCAGTACTTC CASSLGQGPQETQYF
TRBD1 NA TRBJ1-5 TRBV3-1/TRBV3-2 TGTGCCAGCAGCCAAGGACAGGGGGTAACTCAGCCCCAGCATTTT CASSQGQGVTQPQHF
NA NA TRBJ1-1 TRBV7-2 TGTGCCAGCAGCACAGGACCTCGGAGGGACACTGAAGCTTTCTTT CASSTGPRRDTEAFF
TRBD1 NA TRBJ2-5 TRBV5-4 TGTGCCAGCAGCTCCCCGACAGGGCGAGGGGAAGAGACCCAGTACTTC CASSSPTGRGEETQYF